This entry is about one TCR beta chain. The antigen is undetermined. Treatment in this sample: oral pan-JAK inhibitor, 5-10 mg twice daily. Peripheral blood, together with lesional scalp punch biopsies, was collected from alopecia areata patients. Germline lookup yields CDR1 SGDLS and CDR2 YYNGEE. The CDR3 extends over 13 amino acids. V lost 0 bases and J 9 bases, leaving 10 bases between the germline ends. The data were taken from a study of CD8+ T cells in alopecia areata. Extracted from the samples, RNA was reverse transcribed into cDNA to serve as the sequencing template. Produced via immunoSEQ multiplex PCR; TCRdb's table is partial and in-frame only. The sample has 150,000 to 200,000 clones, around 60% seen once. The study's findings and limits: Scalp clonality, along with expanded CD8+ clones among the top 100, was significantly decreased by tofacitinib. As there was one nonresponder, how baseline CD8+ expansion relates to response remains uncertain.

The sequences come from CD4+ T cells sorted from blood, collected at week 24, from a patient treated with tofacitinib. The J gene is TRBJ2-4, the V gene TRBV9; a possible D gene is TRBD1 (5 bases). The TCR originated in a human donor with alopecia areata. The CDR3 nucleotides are TGTGCCAGCAGCGTAGGTCCAGGGCGCATTCAGTACTTC. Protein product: CASSVGPGRIQYF.